This is a list of T cell receptor beta chains from one sample in a study of cytomegalovirus exposure and HLA in healthy donors. Some clones are missing from TCRdb's copy, which holds only in-frame ones; the method was immunoSEQ multiplex PCR. The ten most abundant clones cover approximately 2.3% of a sample with some 160,000 clones. The specimen sequenced was PBMCs. Receptors were obtained from a man aged 25-40 years in good health and CMV-seronegative. The CDR3 runs from the conserved cysteine through the conserved F or W. D genes are given only for firm matches.

v_gene	d_gene	j_gene	CDR3nt	CDR3aa
TRBV28	TRBD1	TRBJ2-7	TGTGCTACAGGGGGCTTTGAGCAGTACTTC	CATGGFEQYF
TRBV25-1	TRBD2	TRBJ2-2	TGTGCCAGCAGCGCAAGCGGGAGGGCCTACACCGGGGAGCTGTTTTTT	CASSASGRAYTGELFF
TRBV5-5	-	TRBJ2-5	TGTGCCAGCAGCTACCCGGGGGAAGAGACCCAGTACTTC	CASSYPGEETQYF
TRBV19	-	TRBJ1-5	TGTGCCAGTAGGCACCTCACTAATCAGCCCCAGCATTTT	CASRHLTNQPQHF
TRBV6-4	-	TRBJ1-6	TGTGCCAGCATCAGCCCGACGACTTTTAATTCACCCCTCCACTTT	CASISPTTFNSPLHF
TRBV5-1	-	TRBJ2-5	TGCGCCAGCAGCTTCAAAGGGGGTTTGGAGACCCAGTACTTC	CASSFKGGLETQYF
TRBV6-4	TRBD2	TRBJ2-4	TGTGCCAGCAGGCTAGGCGCGGGAGAAAACATTCAGTACTTC	CASRLGAGENIQYF
TRBV7-9	TRBD1	TRBJ1-4	TGTGCCAGCACCGCTACGACAGGGAATGAAAAACTGTTTTTT	CASTATTGNEKLFF
TRBV5-1	-	TRBJ1-1	TGCGCCAGCAGCCCCCCGAGCACTGAAGCTTTCTTT	CASSPPSTEAFF
TRBV5-4	TRBD1	TRBJ2-7	TGTGCCAGCACCCAGGGACAGGGTTACGAGCAGTACTTC	CASTQGQGYEQYF
TRBV30	-	TRBJ1-3	TGTGCCTGGAGCCTGGGGGGGAAAAGAACTGGAAACACCATATATTTT	CAWSLGGKRTGNTIYF
TRBV28	-	TRBJ1-1	TGTGCCAGCACGGTGAACACTGAAGCTTTCTTT	CASTVNTEAFF
TRBV9	-	TRBJ2-1	TGTGCCAGCAGCGTTGCCGGAGGCCCCTACAATGAGCAGTTCTTC	CASSVAGGPYNEQFF
TRBV18	-	TRBJ1-2	TGTGCCAGCTCACCTTTACTGGGGATCAGGGCCGGAGATGGCTACACCTTC	CASSPLLGIRAGDGYTF
TRBV27	-	TRBJ1-5	TGTGCCAGCAGTTTAGATCGGCTGGGGGCGAATCAGCCCCAGCATTTT	CASSLDRLGANQPQHF
TRBV15	-	TRBJ2-7	TGTGCCACCAGCAGAGGGGGCGGCGACGACCTCTACGAGCAGTACTTC	CATSRGGGDDLYEQYF
TRBV19	-	TRBJ2-7	TGTGCCAGTAAGGGGGACGGTAGGCTCGAGCAGTACTTC	CASKGDGRLEQYF
TRBV2	TRBD2	TRBJ2-7	TGTGCCAGCAGCGCTTTGTGGCTAGCGGGAGGAGGCGAGCAGTACTTC	CASSALWLAGGGEQYF
TRBV6-4	-	TRBJ2-1	TGTGCCAGCAGTGACTCTGCGGCCCGGAGCTCCTACAATGAGCAGTTCTTC	CASSDSAARSSYNEQFF
TRBV5-4	TRBD2	TRBJ2-7	TGTGCCAGCAGCGCCGATAGCGGGAGCTCCTACGAGCAGTACTTC	CASSADSGSSYEQYF